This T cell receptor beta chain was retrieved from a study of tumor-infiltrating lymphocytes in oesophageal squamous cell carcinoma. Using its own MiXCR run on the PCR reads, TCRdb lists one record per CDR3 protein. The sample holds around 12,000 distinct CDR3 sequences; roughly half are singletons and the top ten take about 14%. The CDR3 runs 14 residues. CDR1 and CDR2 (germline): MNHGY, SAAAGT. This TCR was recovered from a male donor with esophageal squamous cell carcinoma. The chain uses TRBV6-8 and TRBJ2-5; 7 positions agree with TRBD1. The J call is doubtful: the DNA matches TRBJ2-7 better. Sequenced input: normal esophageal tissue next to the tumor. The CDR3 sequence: CASSLKGQSYEQYF. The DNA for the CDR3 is TGTGCCAGCAGCCTAAAGGGACAGTCCTACGAGCAGTACTTC.